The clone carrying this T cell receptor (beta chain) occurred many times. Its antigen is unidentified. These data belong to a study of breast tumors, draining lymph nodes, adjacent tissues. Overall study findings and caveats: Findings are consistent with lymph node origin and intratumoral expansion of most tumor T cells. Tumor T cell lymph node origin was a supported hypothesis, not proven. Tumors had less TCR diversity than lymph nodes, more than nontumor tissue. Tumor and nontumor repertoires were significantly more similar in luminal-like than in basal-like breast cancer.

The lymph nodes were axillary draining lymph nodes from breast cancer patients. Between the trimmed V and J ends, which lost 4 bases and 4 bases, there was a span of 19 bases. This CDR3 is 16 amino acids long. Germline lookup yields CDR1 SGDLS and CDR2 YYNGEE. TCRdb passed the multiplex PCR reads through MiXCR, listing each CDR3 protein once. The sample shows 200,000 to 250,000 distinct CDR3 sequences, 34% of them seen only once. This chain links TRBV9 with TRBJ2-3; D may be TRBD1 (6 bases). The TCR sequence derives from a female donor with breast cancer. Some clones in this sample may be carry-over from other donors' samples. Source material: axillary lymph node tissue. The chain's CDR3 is CASSPLGATRPDTQYF. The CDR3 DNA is TGTGCCAGCAGCCCCCTGGGGGCTACTCGCCCAGATACGCAGTATTTT. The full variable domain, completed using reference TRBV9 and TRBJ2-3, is DSGVTQTPKHLITATGQRVTLRCSPRSGDLSVYWYQQSLDQGLQFLIQYYNGEERAKGNILERFSAQQFPDLHSELNLSSLELGDSALYFCASSPLGATRPDTQYFGPGTRLTVL.